These 17 T cell receptor beta chains were all obtained from the same sample, sequenced in a study of blood T cell repertoires in COVID-19. Libraries were prepared by immunoSEQ multiplex PCR; TCRdb keeps only in-frame clonotypes and omits some of them. The sample has 120,000 to 150,000 clones; about 82% are singletons. The material sequenced was peripheral blood. The source of these receptors is a woman aged 55-75 years with acute or convalescent COVID-19.

There are a few counts of this clone. The rearrangement uses TRBV5-1 and TRBJ1-2; 9 bases match TRBD1. Looked up from germline, CDR1 is SGHRS and CDR2 is YFSETQ. The CDR3 spans 13 residues. Trimming at V came to 4 bases and at J to 4 bases, leaving 2 bases not matched to a gene. In nucleotides, the CDR3 is TGCGCCAGCAGCGGGACAGGGCCCTATGGCTACACCTTC. This sequence encodes CASSGTGPYGYTF.

V usage is TRBV24-1 and J usage is TRBJ2-2, with a weak D call TRBD1 (5 bases). The CDR3 runs to 14 residues. Trimming removed 4 bases at V and 4 bases at J, with 9 bases between. Looked up from germline, CDR1 is KGHDR and CDR2 is SFDVKD. The CDR3 DNA follows: TGTGCCACCAGTGACACGCAGGGCACCGGGGAGCTGTTTTTT. Its translation is CATSDTQGTGELFF.

The chain combines TRBV28 with TRBJ2-1; D is unresolved. Per germline, CDR1 MDHEN and CDR2 SYDVKM. This CDR3 comprises 14 residues. V shed 8 bases and J shed 0 bases, with 11 bases lying between them. Here the CDR3 DNA reads TGTGCCAGCGGTGAGAGGAGCTCCTACAATGAGCAGTTCTTC. It translates to CASGERSSYNEQFF.

The chain is built from TRBV9 and TRBJ2-2; 7 bases line up with TRBD2. CDR1 and CDR2 (germline): SGDLS, YYNGEE. This CDR3 comprises 17 residues. V trimming: 1 base; J trimming: 4 bases; junction bases outside the gene matches: 10. In DNA, the CDR3 is TGTGCCAGCAGCGTACCCGAGAGGCTAGCGGCCACCGGGGAGCTGTTTTTT. Translating it yields CASSVPERLAATGELFF.

The chain is built from TRBV14 and TRBJ1-5, with 9 bases matching TRBD1. The CDR3 is made up of 19 amino acids. With V trimmed by 6 bases and J by 0 bases, 15 bases remained unmatched. Germline assignment: CDR1 SGHDN and CDR2 FVKESK. The CDR3 DNA is TGTGCCAGCAGGCCTTTTGACGGCGACAGGGGGGTTAGCAATCAGCCCCAGCATTTT. It codes for CASRPFDGDRGVSNQPQHF.

The rearrangement links TRBV4-2 to TRBJ2-7, with TRBD2 as a possible D gene (6 bases). The CDR3 loop spans 14 amino acids. Trimming stripped 4 bases from V and 2 bases from J, with 12 bases between. The germline V gene has CDR1 LGHNA and CDR2 YNFKEQ. CDR3 DNA: TGTGCCAGCAGCCCCGAGACTAGAGCCTACGAGCAGTACTTC. Translated, it gives CASSPETRAYEQYF.

V and J are TRBV13 and TRBJ1-5, with D tentatively TRBD1 (5 bases). The germline CDR1 and CDR2 sequences are PRHDT and FYEKMQ (reference sequence). This CDR3 comprises 15 residues. V was cut by 3 bases and J by 5 bases, with 14 bases left in between. CDR3 DNA: TGTGCCAGCAGCTTCCACGGGGGAGGCCATCAGCCCCAGCATTTT. Protein product: CASSFHGGGHQPQHF.

The chain employs TRBV5-6 and TRBJ1-1; 8 bases agree with TRBD1. This CDR3 contains 16 residues. Germline loops: CDR1 SGHDT, CDR2 YYEEEE. Trimming removed 4 bases from V and 0 bases from J; junction bases left unmatched: 8. The CDR3: CASSPTGGRMNTEAFF. DNA for the CDR3: TGTGCCAGCAGCCCCACAGGGGGTCGGATGAACACTGAAGCTTTCTTT.

This chain joins TRBV5-6 and TRBJ2-7; 9 positions agree with TRBD1. CDR3 length: 14 amino acids. Germline-derived CDR1 and CDR2 are SGHDT and YYEEEE. The V and J ends lost 3 bases and 5 bases, in that order; junction bases with no gene match: 6. The CDR3 region is CASSWRTGVNEQYF. The CDR3 DNA sequence: TGTGCCAGCAGCTGGCGGACAGGGGTGAACGAGCAGTACTTC.

In nucleotides, the CDR3 is TGTGCCAGTAGTATAGTGCACGGGACAGGCTACGAGCAGTACTTC. It encodes CASSIVHGTGYEQYF. The chain carries TRBV19 and TRBJ2-7; 8 bases align to TRBD1. The CDR3 has 15 amino acids. Losses at the gene ends were 1 base for V and 3 bases for J; bases not matched to a gene: 5. Germline assignment: CDR1 LNHDA and CDR2 SQIVND (reference sequence). Full variable domain (remainder filled in from reference TRBV19 and TRBJ2-7): DGGITQSPKYLFRKEGQNVTLSCEQNLNHDAMYWYRQDPGQGLRLIYYSQIVNDFQKGDIAEGYSVSREKKESFPLTVTSAQKNPTAFYLCASSIVHGTGYEQYFGPGTRLTVT.

The chain links TRBV27 to TRBJ1-6; 8 bases agree with TRBD1. V shed 6 bases, J shed 10 bases, and the junction held 11 bases outside the gene matches. This CDR3 contains 15 residues. Germline values: CDR1 MNHEY, CDR2 SMNVEV (reference sequence). CDR3 protein: CASSSGQGGESPLHF. CDR3 DNA: TGTGCCAGCAGCTCCGGACAGGGAGGAGAATCACCCCTCCACTTT.

This clone was counted once. The rearrangement uses TRBV19 and TRBJ1-6; 8 bases match TRBD1. V gave up 5 bases and J gave up 0 bases; unmatched junction bases: 9. This CDR3 spans 18 amino acids. Germline values: CDR1 LNHDA, CDR2 SQIVND (reference sequence). In nucleotides, the CDR3 is TGTGCCAGTAGTCCGTCCCAGGGGGCCGGCTCCTATAATTCACCCCTCCACTTT. Translation: CASSPSQGAGSYNSPLHF.

This clone was seen a single time. This chain connects TRBV5-6 to TRBJ2-2; 8 nucleotides agree with TRBD1. V gave up 3 bases and J gave up 4 bases; unmatched junction bases: 8. This CDR3 contains 16 residues. Germline V gives CDR1 SGHDT, CDR2 YYEEEE. DNA of the CDR3: TGTGCCAGCAGCTGGTGGACAGGGTCGGGCACCGGGGAGCTGTTTTTT. Protein sequence: CASSWWTGSGTGELFF.

The chain combines TRBV9 with TRBJ1-1; possible D gene TRBD1, 6 bases. This CDR3 region has 13 residues. The germline gives CDR1 SGDLS, CDR2 YYNGEE. V lost 4 bases, J lost 4 bases, and 11 bases lay in between. The CDR3 loop is CASSLGGGTEAFF. The CDR3 DNA reads as TGTGCCAGCAGCTTAGGGGGGGGCACTGAAGCTTTCTTT. The whole variable domain, filled in from reference TRBV9 and TRBJ1-1, reads DSGVTQTPKHLITATGQRVTLRCSPRSGDLSVYWYQQSLDQGLQFLIQYYNGEERAKGNILERFSAQQFPDLHSELNLSSLELGDSALYFCASSLGGGTEAFFGQGTRLTVV.

The chain has TRBV4-2 and TRBJ2-7; possibly TRBD1 for D (7 bases). Germline V gene data show CDR1 as LGHNA and CDR2 as YNFKEQ. V was shortened by 1 base and J by 4 bases, with 26 bases between the two germline ends. The CDR3 covers 19 residues. The CDR3 reads CASSQAGKGGAGSEYEQYF. The CDR3 bases are TGTGCCAGCAGCCAAGCCGGGAAAGGGGGCGCGGGGAGCGAATACGAGCAGTACTTC.

Notes on this clone: Other DNA sequences in the sample encode the same CDR3. The chain uses TRBV12-3 or TRBV12-4 and TRBJ1-2; no firm D call. The length of the CDR3 is 12 residues. Trimming took off 3 bases at V and 4 bases at J, with 6 bases between the two ends. The CDR3 loop is CASSFGSYGYTF. The DNA for the CDR3 is TGTGCCAGCAGTTTTGGCAGCTATGGCTACACCTTC.

The V and J genes are TRBV5-4 and TRBJ2-4, with 10 bases identical to TRBD2. This CDR3 is built from 16 residues. Trimming removed 4 bases from V and 11 bases from J; junction bases left unmatched: 15. The germline CDR1 and CDR2 sequences are SGHNT and YYREEE (reference sequence). CDR3 coding DNA: TGTGCCAGCAGCCGTTCTAGCGGGGGCGCGGGTTTCGTTCAGTACTTC. Its protein is CASSRSSGGAGFVQYF.